This T cell receptor beta chain is from a study of T cell responses to AZD1222 COVID-19 vaccine. Findings and caveats of the study: Baseline seropositivity occurred in only a handful of AZD1222 recipients. Sampling captured repertoires only after the peak T cell response. Unmutated variant regions are reportedly targeted by nearly half of spike-specific TCRs.

Germline V gene data show CDR1 as SGHKS and CDR2 as YYEKEE (reference sequence). CDR3 size: 17 residues. The junction had 10 bases not matched to a gene; V was cut back by 0 bases and J by 6 bases. The repertoire was sequenced with immunoSEQ multiplex PCR; TCRdb's copy has only in-frame clones and lacks some. The sample yields approximately 150,000 clones, 90% to 95% seen once. A remark on this clone: The antigen remains undetermined.

This clonotype was obtained from an adult in good health. The sample here was peripheral blood, taken on day 0 of AZD1222 vaccination. The chain recombines TRBV5-5 with TRBJ1-4; 8 nucleotides match TRBD1. The CDR3 region is CASSLAARGRWDEKLFF. DNA for the CDR3: TGTGCCAGCAGCTTGGCGGCCAGGGGGCGATGGGATGAAAAACTGTTTTTT.